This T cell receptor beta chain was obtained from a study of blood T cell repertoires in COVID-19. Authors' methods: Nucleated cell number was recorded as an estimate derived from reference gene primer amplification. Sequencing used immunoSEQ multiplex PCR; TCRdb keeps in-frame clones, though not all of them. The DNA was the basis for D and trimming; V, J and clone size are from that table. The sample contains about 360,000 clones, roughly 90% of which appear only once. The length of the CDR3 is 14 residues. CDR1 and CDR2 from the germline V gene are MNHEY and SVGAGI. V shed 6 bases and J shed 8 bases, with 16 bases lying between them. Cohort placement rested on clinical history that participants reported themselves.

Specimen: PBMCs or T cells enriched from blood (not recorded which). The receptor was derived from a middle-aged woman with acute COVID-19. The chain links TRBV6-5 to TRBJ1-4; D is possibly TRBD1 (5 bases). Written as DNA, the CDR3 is TGTGCCAGCAGGGGGGACCTCGGAGGGGAAAAACTGTTTTTT. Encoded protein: CASRGDLGGEKLFF.